A selection of T cell receptor beta chains follows, all from one sample in a study of T cells after yellow fever vaccination. TCRdb reanalysed the 5' RACE reads using MiXCR and keeps one entry per CDR3 protein. The sample shows 550,000 or so distinct CDR3 sequences, 19% of them seen only once. The input for sequencing was PBMCs, taken 15 days after the yellow fever booster vaccination. These receptor sequences come from a man younger than 40 who received the YFV17D yellow fever vaccine. Each CDR3 is given with its conserved first and last residue. Fields, in order: clone size, J gene, D gene, V gene, CDR3 protein, CDR3 DNA. The D gene is left open where the match is weak. Only part of the rows carry a size: once, few, many, or a class if the clone is expanded.

clone size: NA; J gene: TRBJ2-3; D gene: NA; V gene: TRBV24-1; CDR3 protein: CATSGGQSTDTQYF; CDR3 DNA: TGTGCCACCAGCGGCGGACAGAGCACAGATACGCAGTATTTT
clone size: many; J gene: TRBJ2-3; D gene: NA; V gene: TRBV10-3; CDR3 protein: CAISDQRSTDTQYF; CDR3 DNA: TGTGCCATCAGTGATCAGCGGTCCACAGATACGCAGTATTTT
clone size: few; J gene: TRBJ2-1; D gene: NA; V gene: TRBV28; CDR3 protein: CASSNSRVTRDEQFF; CDR3 DNA: TGTGCCAGCAGTAACTCCAGGGTGACAAGGGATGAGCAGTTCTTC
clone size: NA; J gene: TRBJ1-4; D gene: NA; V gene: TRBV20-1; CDR3 protein: CSARDRGGWEKLFF; CDR3 DNA: TGCAGTGCTAGAGATCGGGGGGGCTGGGAAAAACTGTTTTTT
clone size: NA; J gene: TRBJ2-1; D gene: TRBD2; V gene: TRBV10-3; CDR3 protein: CATLGREGVGEQFF; CDR3 DNA: TGTGCCACCCTGGGGAGGGAGGGCGTAGGGGAGCAGTTCTTC
clone size: NA; J gene: TRBJ2-1; D gene: TRBD2; V gene: TRBV20-1; CDR3 protein: CSAPGLAPGHNEQFF; CDR3 DNA: TGCAGTGCTCCGGGACTAGCCCCAGGGCACAATGAGCAGTTCTTC
clone size: NA; J gene: TRBJ1-2; D gene: TRBD1; V gene: TRBV29-1; CDR3 protein: CSVEDRAGGYGYTF; CDR3 DNA: TGCAGCGTTGAAGATCGGGCAGGGGGCTATGGCTACACCTTC
clone size: NA; J gene: TRBJ2-7; D gene: NA; V gene: TRBV18; CDR3 protein: CASSPTSLGDEQYF; CDR3 DNA: TGTGCCAGCTCGCCTACTTCCCTTGGCGACGAGCAGTACTTC
clone size: NA; J gene: TRBJ2-3; D gene: TRBD2; V gene: TRBV11-2; CDR3 protein: CASSRGASGIADTQYF; CDR3 DNA: TGTGCCAGCAGCCGTGGAGCTAGCGGGATCGCAGATACGCAGTATTTT
clone size: few; J gene: TRBJ2-1; D gene: NA; V gene: TRBV6-2/TRBV6-3; CDR3 protein: CASSYLQRGYNEQFF; CDR3 DNA: TGTGCCAGCAGTTACCTTCAACGGGGGTACAATGAGCAGTTCTTC
clone size: few; J gene: TRBJ2-1; D gene: NA; V gene: TRBV6-1; CDR3 protein: CASSPPGRSEQFF; CDR3 DNA: TGTGCCAGCAGTCCACCAGGGAGGAGTGAGCAGTTCTTC
clone size: few; J gene: TRBJ2-5; D gene: NA; V gene: TRBV20-1; CDR3 protein: CSAQRREYQETQYF; CDR3 DNA: TGCAGTGCTCAGAGAAGGGAGTACCAAGAGACCCAGTACTTC
clone size: few; J gene: TRBJ2-1; D gene: TRBD2; V gene: TRBV20-1; CDR3 protein: CSASVGREVDEQFF; CDR3 DNA: TGCAGTGCTAGTGTCGGGAGGGAGGTTGATGAGCAGTTCTTC
clone size: NA; J gene: TRBJ2-5; D gene: TRBD1; V gene: TRBV20-1; CDR3 protein: CSARDLIGTGSETQYF; CDR3 DNA: TGCAGTGCTAGAGATCTTATTGGGACAGGGTCTGAGACCCAGTACTTC
clone size: many; J gene: TRBJ2-5; D gene: TRBD2; V gene: TRBV10-3; CDR3 protein: CAISEPSGGRETQYF; CDR3 DNA: TGTGCCATCAGTGAGCCCTCGGGGGGGCGGGAGACCCAGTACTTC
clone size: many; J gene: TRBJ2-1; D gene: NA; V gene: TRBV29-1; CDR3 protein: CSVVPTHSYNEQFF; CDR3 DNA: TGCAGCGTTGTTCCAACACACTCCTACAATGAGCAGTTCTTC
clone size: few; J gene: TRBJ2-1; D gene: TRBD2; V gene: TRBV10-2; CDR3 protein: CASSEIGGGPWDEQFF; CDR3 DNA: TGCGCCAGCAGTGAGATCGGGGGAGGGCCGTGGGATGAGCAGTTCTTC
clone size: few; J gene: TRBJ2-1; D gene: TRBD2; V gene: TRBV12-3/TRBV12-4; CDR3 protein: CASSLVAGGIGEQFF; CDR3 DNA: TGTGCCAGCAGTTTGGTCGCGGGAGGAATTGGTGAGCAGTTCTTC
clone size: NA; J gene: TRBJ2-7; D gene: NA; V gene: TRBV5-1; CDR3 protein: CASSLGTFSGQSYEQYF; CDR3 DNA: TGCGCCAGCAGCTTGGGGACTTTTTCAGGCCAAAGCTACGAGCAGTACTTC
clone size: NA; J gene: TRBJ2-3; D gene: TRBD2; V gene: TRBV3-1; CDR3 protein: CASSRTSGRGDTQYF; CDR3 DNA: TGTGCCAGCAGCCGGACTAGCGGGAGAGGAGATACGCAGTATTTT
clone size: NA; J gene: TRBJ1-4; D gene: NA; V gene: TRBV29-1; CDR3 protein: CSVGGDSNEKLFF; CDR3 DNA: TGCAGCGTTGGAGGTGATTCCAATGAAAAACTGTTTTTT
clone size: few; J gene: TRBJ2-1; D gene: TRBD2; V gene: TRBV5-1; CDR3 protein: CATGGTYNEQFF; CDR3 DNA: TGCGCCACCGGGGGGACCTACAATGAGCAGTTCTTC
clone size: few; J gene: TRBJ2-3; D gene: NA; V gene: TRBV7-2; CDR3 protein: CASSFGSTIDTQYF; CDR3 DNA: TGTGCCAGCAGCTTCGGTAGTACAATTGATACGCAGTATTTT
clone size: NA; J gene: TRBJ2-1; D gene: TRBD1; V gene: TRBV20-1; CDR3 protein: CSARDADRGLNEQFF; CDR3 DNA: TGCAGTGCTAGAGATGCGGACAGGGGGCTGAATGAGCAGTTCTTC
clone size: NA; J gene: TRBJ2-1; D gene: TRBD1; V gene: TRBV27; CDR3 protein: CASSTTGGIYNEQFF; CDR3 DNA: TGTGCCAGCAGTACCACAGGGGGCATTTACAATGAGCAGTTCTTC
clone size: NA; J gene: TRBJ2-1; D gene: NA; V gene: TRBV4-3; CDR3 protein: CASSQEWWNEQFF; CDR3 DNA: TGCGCCAGCAGCCAAGAATGGTGGAATGAGCAGTTCTTC
clone size: few; J gene: TRBJ2-7; D gene: NA; V gene: TRBV12-3/TRBV12-4; CDR3 protein: CASAGRTAHYEQYF; CDR3 DNA: TGTGCCAGCGCCGGGCGGACAGCACACTACGAGCAGTACTTC
clone size: NA; J gene: TRBJ2-7; D gene: TRBD2; V gene: TRBV6-5; CDR3 protein: CASSYRREGPYEQYF; CDR3 DNA: TGTGCCAGCAGTTACCGGCGGGAGGGACCCTACGAGCAGTACTTC
clone size: NA; J gene: TRBJ2-1; D gene: TRBD2; V gene: TRBV5-1; CDR3 protein: CASGGGTSGSYNEQFF; CDR3 DNA: TGCGCCAGCGGGGGAGGGACTAGCGGCTCCTACAATGAGCAGTTCTTC
clone size: NA; J gene: TRBJ1-2; D gene: NA; V gene: TRBV6-1; CDR3 protein: CASIHYAPGKSGGYTF; CDR3 DNA: TGTGCCAGCATCCACTATGCGCCGGGAAAGTCCGGAGGCTACACCTTC
clone size: few; J gene: TRBJ2-5; D gene: TRBD1; V gene: TRBV20-1; CDR3 protein: CSAKTGGLETQYF; CDR3 DNA: TGCAGTGCTAAGACAGGGGGTTTGGAGACCCAGTACTTC
clone size: NA; J gene: TRBJ2-1; D gene: NA; V gene: TRBV12-3/TRBV12-4; CDR3 protein: CASSPTGRLLGIQQFF; CDR3 DNA: TGTGCCAGCAGCCCTACTGGTAGGCTATTGGGCATCCAGCAGTTCTTC
clone size: NA; J gene: TRBJ1-1; D gene: TRBD1; V gene: TRBV9; CDR3 protein: CASSGTGVTEAFF; CDR3 DNA: TGTGCCAGCAGCGGGACAGGGGTGACTGAAGCTTTCTTT
clone size: few; J gene: TRBJ2-7; D gene: TRBD1; V gene: TRBV10-3; CDR3 protein: CAISSRRQGVGEQYF; CDR3 DNA: TGTGCCATCAGTTCTAGGAGACAGGGCGTGGGGGAGCAGTACTTC
clone size: NA; J gene: TRBJ2-2; D gene: NA; V gene: TRBV5-1; CDR3 protein: CASYQGTNTGELFF; CDR3 DNA: TGCGCCAGCTATCAGGGGACGAACACCGGGGAGCTGTTTTTT
clone size: NA; J gene: TRBJ2-7; D gene: NA; V gene: TRBV6-1; CDR3 protein: CASGPYEQYF; CDR3 DNA: TGTGCCAGCGGACCTTACGAGCAGTACTTC
clone size: NA; J gene: TRBJ2-4; D gene: NA; V gene: TRBV5-1; CDR3 protein: CASSLVTGGGNIQYF; CDR3 DNA: TGCGCCAGCAGCTTGGTTACCGGAGGAGGGAACATTCAGTACTTC
clone size: few; J gene: TRBJ2-7; D gene: NA; V gene: TRBV5-6; CDR3 protein: CASSAGVEESYEQYF; CDR3 DNA: TGTGCCAGCAGCGCAGGAGTGGAGGAATCCTACGAGCAGTACTTC
clone size: NA; J gene: TRBJ2-7; D gene: TRBD2; V gene: TRBV20-1; CDR3 protein: CSARGTSGTSYEQYF; CDR3 DNA: TGCAGTGCTAGAGGGACTAGCGGGACCTCCTACGAGCAGTACTTC
clone size: few; J gene: TRBJ2-6; D gene: NA; V gene: TRBV5-6; CDR3 protein: CASSSLARMGAGANVLTF; CDR3 DNA: TGTGCCAGCAGCTCTCTCGCACGGATGGGAGCTGGGGCCAACGTCCTGACTTTC
clone size: NA; J gene: TRBJ1-1; D gene: NA; V gene: TRBV9; CDR3 protein: CASSVGQRNTEAFF; CDR3 DNA: TGTGCCAGCAGCGTAGGGCAGAGGAACACTGAAGCTTTCTTT
clone size: NA; J gene: TRBJ1-2; D gene: NA; V gene: TRBV11-2; CDR3 protein: CASSGHYGYTF; CDR3 DNA: TGTGCCAGCAGCGGCCACTATGGCTACACCTTC
clone size: NA; J gene: TRBJ1-2; D gene: NA; V gene: TRBV5-5; CDR3 protein: CASSPDGGVYGYTF; CDR3 DNA: TGTGCCAGCAGCCCGGACGGGGGCGTGTATGGCTACACCTTC
clone size: many; J gene: TRBJ2-1; D gene: NA; V gene: TRBV5-1; CDR3 protein: CASSLGEDPNEQFF; CDR3 DNA: TGCGCCAGCAGCTTGGGGGAGGATCCCAATGAGCAGTTCTTC
clone size: once; J gene: TRBJ2-3; D gene: NA; V gene: TRBV2; CDR3 protein: CASSPRSGADTQYF; CDR3 DNA: TGTGCCAGCAGTCCCCGTTCTGGAGCAGATACGCAGTATTTT
clone size: NA; J gene: TRBJ2-1; D gene: NA; V gene: TRBV20-1; CDR3 protein: CSATPWDNSYNEQFF; CDR3 DNA: TGCAGTGCTACACCCTGGGACAACTCCTACAATGAGCAGTTCTTC
clone size: few; J gene: TRBJ1-2; D gene: NA; V gene: TRBV29-1; CDR3 protein: CSVGGAERRGYTF; CDR3 DNA: TGCAGCGTTGGGGGGGCGGAGAGAAGAGGCTACACCTTC
clone size: NA; J gene: TRBJ2-6; D gene: NA; V gene: TRBV11-2; CDR3 protein: CASSLVRSLSGANVLTF; CDR3 DNA: TGTGCCAGCAGCTTAGTCCGGTCGCTCTCTGGGGCCAACGTCCTGACTTTC
clone size: NA; J gene: TRBJ2-1; D gene: NA; V gene: TRBV6-1; CDR3 protein: CASMGHRDEQFF; CDR3 DNA: TGTGCCAGCATGGGCCACCGGGATGAGCAGTTCTTC
clone size: few; J gene: TRBJ1-1; D gene: NA; V gene: TRBV6-6; CDR3 protein: CASLQLMNTEAFF; CDR3 DNA: TGTGCCAGCCTCCAATTGATGAACACTGAAGCTTTCTTT
clone size: NA; J gene: TRBJ2-1; D gene: NA; V gene: TRBV3-1; CDR3 protein: CASSRYRTANNEQFF; CDR3 DNA: TGTGCCAGCAGCCGCTACCGGACAGCCAACAATGAGCAGTTCTTC
clone size: few; J gene: TRBJ2-5; D gene: NA; V gene: TRBV24-1; CDR3 protein: CATSDLGGETQYF; CDR3 DNA: TGTGCCACCAGTGACCTGGGGGGAGAGACCCAGTACTTC
clone size: few; J gene: TRBJ2-2; D gene: TRBD1; V gene: TRBV20-1; CDR3 protein: CSAMGTGRTGELFF; CDR3 DNA: TGCAGTGCTATGGGGACAGGGCGCACCGGGGAGCTGTTTTTT
clone size: NA; J gene: TRBJ2-1; D gene: NA; V gene: TRBV28; CDR3 protein: CASSHRGGLAYNEQFF; CDR3 DNA: TGTGCCAGCAGCCACAGAGGGGGGCTCGCCTACAATGAGCAGTTCTTC
clone size: NA; J gene: TRBJ2-5; D gene: NA; V gene: TRBV10-3; CDR3 protein: CAIGIDRETQYF; CDR3 DNA: TGTGCCATCGGGATAGACAGAGAGACCCAGTACTTC
clone size: few; J gene: TRBJ2-7; D gene: TRBD2; V gene: TRBV14; CDR3 protein: CASSPPRASGYYEQYF; CDR3 DNA: TGTGCCAGCAGCCCCCCCCGAGCTAGCGGGTACTACGAGCAGTACTTC
clone size: few; J gene: TRBJ2-1; D gene: TRBD2; V gene: TRBV11-1; CDR3 protein: CASSSNSGSTSHYNEQFF; CDR3 DNA: TGTGCCAGCAGCTCCAATAGCGGGAGTACCAGTCACTACAATGAGCAGTTCTTC
clone size: NA; J gene: TRBJ2-7; D gene: NA; V gene: TRBV4-3; CDR3 protein: CASSQVGDFYEQYF; CDR3 DNA: TGCGCCAGCAGCCAAGTTGGGGATTTCTACGAGCAGTACTTC
clone size: few; J gene: TRBJ2-7; D gene: TRBD1; V gene: TRBV4-3; CDR3 protein: CASSHRTGDEQYF; CDR3 DNA: TGCGCCAGCAGCCACCGGACAGGGGACGAGCAGTACTTC